This T cell receptor (beta chain) emerged from a study of T cell responses to AZD1222 COVID-19 vaccine. The ends were cut back, 6 bases at V and 2 bases at J, with 14 bases in the middle. The CDR3 runs 14 residues. Regarding this clone: The target antigen is unknown.

The protocol was immunoSEQ multiplex PCR, while the TCRdb copy is restricted to in-frame clones and leaves out a portion. The top ten hold roughly 10% of the sample, which has 80,000 to 100,000 clones, 87% seen once. Study results and caveats: Most donors were white British, females outnumbered males, and clonal diversity was possibly underestimated.

V and J are TRBV23-1 and TRBJ2-7; D is uncertain. TRBV23-1 is an open reading frame whose function is uncertain. The sequences come from peripheral blood, collected 28 days after the second AZD1222 dose. The sequence was collected from an adult who received the AZD1222 COVID-19 vaccine. CDR3 loop: CASSLDSPPYEQYF. The CDR3 coding sequence is TGCGCCAGCAGCCTAGACTCCCCGCCCTACGAGCAGTACTTC.